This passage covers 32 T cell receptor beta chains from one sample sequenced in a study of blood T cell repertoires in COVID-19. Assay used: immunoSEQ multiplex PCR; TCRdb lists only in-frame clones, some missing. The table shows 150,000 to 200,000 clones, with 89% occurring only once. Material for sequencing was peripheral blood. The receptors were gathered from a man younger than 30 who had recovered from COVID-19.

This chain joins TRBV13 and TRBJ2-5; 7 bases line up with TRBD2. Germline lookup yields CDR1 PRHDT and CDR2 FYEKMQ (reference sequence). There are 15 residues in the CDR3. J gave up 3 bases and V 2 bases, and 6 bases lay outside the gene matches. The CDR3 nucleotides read TGTGCCAGCAGCTTATTGGGAGGGTTAGAAGAGACCCAGTACTTC. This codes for CASSLLGGLEETQYF.

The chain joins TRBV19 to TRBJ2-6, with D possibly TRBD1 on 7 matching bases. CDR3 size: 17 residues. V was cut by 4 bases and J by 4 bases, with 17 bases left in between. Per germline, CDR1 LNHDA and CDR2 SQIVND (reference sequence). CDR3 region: CASSRGGGVAGANVLTF. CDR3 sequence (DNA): TGTGCCAGTAGTAGAGGGGGCGGGGTTGCCGGGGCCAACGTCCTGACTTTC. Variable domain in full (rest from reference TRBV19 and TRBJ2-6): DGGITQSPKYLFRKEGQNVTLSCEQNLNHDAMYWYRQDPGQGLRLIYYSQIVNDFQKGDIAEGYSVSREKKESFPLTVTSAQKNPTAFYLCASSRGGGVAGANVLTFGAGSRLTVL.

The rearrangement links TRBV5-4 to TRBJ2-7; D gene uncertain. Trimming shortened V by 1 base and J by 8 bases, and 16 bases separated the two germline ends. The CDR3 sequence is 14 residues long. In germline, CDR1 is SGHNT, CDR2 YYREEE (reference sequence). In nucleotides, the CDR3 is TGTGCCAGCAGCTTGTATGCAGTAAATTACAAGCAGTACTTC. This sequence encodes CASSLYAVNYKQYF.

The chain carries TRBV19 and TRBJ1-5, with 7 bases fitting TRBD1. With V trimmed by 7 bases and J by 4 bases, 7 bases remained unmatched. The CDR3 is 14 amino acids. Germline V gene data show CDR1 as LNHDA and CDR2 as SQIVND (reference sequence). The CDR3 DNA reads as TGTGCCAGTAATAGGGGGCAAATTAATCAGCCCCAGCATTTT. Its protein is CASNRGQINQPQHF.

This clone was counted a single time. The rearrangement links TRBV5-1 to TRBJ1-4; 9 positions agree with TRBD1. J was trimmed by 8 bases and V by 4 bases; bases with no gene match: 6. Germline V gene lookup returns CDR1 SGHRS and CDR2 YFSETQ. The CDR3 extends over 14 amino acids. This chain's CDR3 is CASSGTGRGEKLFF. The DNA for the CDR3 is TGCGCCAGCAGCGGGACAGGGCGGGGGGAAAAACTGTTTTTT.

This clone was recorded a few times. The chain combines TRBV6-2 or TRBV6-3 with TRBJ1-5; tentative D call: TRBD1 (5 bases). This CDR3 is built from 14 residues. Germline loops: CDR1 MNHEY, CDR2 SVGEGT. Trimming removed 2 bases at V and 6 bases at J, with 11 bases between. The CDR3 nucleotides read TGTGCCAGCAGTTACAGAAGGGGATCTCAGCCCCAGCATTTT. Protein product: CASSYRRGSQPQHF.

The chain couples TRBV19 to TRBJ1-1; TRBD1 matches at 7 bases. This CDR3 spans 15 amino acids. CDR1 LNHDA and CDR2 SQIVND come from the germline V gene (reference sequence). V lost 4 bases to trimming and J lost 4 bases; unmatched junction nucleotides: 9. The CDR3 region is CASSRKGTVATEAFF. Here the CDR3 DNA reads TGTGCCAGTAGTAGGAAAGGGACAGTCGCCACTGAAGCTTTCTTT.

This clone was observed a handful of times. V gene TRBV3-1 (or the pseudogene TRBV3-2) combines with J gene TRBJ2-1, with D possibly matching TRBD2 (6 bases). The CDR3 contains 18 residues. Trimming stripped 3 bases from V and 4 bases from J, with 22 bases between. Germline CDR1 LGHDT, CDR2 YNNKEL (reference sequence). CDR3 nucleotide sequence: TGTGCCAGCAGCCACAACCCTCCTTTAGCGGATTATTACAATGAGCAGTTCTTC. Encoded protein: CASSHNPPLADYYNEQFF.

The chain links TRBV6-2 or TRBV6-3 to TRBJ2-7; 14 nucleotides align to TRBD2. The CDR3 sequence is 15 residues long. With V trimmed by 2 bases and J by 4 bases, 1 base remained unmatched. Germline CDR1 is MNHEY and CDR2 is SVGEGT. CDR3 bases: TGTGCCAGCAGTTACGGGACTAGCGGGAGTTACGAGCAGTACTTC. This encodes CASSYGTSGSYEQYF.

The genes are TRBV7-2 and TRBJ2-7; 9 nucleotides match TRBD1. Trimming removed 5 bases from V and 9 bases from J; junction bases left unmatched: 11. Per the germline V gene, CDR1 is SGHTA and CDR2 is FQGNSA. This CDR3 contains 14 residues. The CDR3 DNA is TGTGCCAGCAGCACAACCGGGACAGGGATCGGGCAGTACTTC. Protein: CASSTTGTGIGQYF.

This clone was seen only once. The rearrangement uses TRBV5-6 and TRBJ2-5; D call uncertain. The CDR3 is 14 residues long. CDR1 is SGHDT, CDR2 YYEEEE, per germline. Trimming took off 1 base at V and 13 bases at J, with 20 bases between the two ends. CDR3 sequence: CASSLNGYPSPGYF. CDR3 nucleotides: TGTGCCAGCAGCTTGAACGGATATCCCTCGCCGGGGTACTTC.

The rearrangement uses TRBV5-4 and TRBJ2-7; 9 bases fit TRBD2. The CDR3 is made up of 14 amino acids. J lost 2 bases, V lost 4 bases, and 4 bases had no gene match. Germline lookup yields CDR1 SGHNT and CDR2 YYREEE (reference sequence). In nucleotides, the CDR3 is TGTGCCAGCAGCCGGCGCGGGGGGGCCTACGAGCAGTACTTC. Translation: CASSRRGGAYEQYF.

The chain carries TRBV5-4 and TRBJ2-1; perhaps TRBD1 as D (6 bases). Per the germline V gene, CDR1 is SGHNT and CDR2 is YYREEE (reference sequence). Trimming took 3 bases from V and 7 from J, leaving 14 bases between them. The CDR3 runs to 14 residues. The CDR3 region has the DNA TGTGCCAGCAGCTCGACGACAGGTAGAAATGAGCAGTTCTTC. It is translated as CASSSTTGRNEQFF.

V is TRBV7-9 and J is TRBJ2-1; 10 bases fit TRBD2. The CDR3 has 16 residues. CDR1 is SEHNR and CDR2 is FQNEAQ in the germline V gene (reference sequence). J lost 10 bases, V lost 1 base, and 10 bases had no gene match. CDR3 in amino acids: CASSLVPAGGPREQFF. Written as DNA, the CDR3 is TGTGCCAGCAGCTTAGTGCCAGCGGGAGGGCCAAGAGAGCAGTTCTTC.

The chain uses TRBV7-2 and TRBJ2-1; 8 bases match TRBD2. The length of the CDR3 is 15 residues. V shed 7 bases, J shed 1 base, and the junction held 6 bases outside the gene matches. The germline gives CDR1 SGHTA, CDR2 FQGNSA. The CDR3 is CASTSGGGSYNEQFF. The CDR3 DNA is TGTGCCAGCACCTCCGGGGGGGGGTCCTACAATGAGCAGTTCTTC.

CDR3 bases: TGTGCCAGCAGGAGGGCATCCTATGGCTACACCTTC. It yields the protein CASRRASYGYTF. This sequence joins TRBV6-5 and TRBJ1-2; the D is unclear. The germline V and J ends were trimmed by 6 bases and 4 bases, with 9 bases remaining between them. The CDR3 has 12 amino acids. Germline loops: CDR1 MNHEY, CDR2 SVGAGI.

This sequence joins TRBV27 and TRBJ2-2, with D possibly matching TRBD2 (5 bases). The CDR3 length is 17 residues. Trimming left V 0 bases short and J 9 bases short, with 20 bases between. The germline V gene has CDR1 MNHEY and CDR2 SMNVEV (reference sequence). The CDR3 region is CASSLSRVDWVGRELFF. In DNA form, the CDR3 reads TGTGCCAGCAGTTTATCGAGGGTGGACTGGGTCGGAAGGGAGCTGTTTTTT.

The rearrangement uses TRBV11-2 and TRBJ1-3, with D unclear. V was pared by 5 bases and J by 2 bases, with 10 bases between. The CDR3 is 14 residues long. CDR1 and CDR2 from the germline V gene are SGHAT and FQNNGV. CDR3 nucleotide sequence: TGTGCCAGCAGCCGGGGAAGCCCTGGAAACACCATATATTTT. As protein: CASSRGSPGNTIYF.

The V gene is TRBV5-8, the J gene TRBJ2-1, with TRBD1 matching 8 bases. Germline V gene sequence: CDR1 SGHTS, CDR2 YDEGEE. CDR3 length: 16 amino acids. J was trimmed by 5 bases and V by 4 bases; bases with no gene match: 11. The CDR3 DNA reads TGTGCCAGCAGCGGGGACAGGTGGGGGGCCAACAATGAGCAGTTCTTC. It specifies CASSGDRWGANNEQFF. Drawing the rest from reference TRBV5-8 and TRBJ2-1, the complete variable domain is EAGVTQSPTHLIKTRGQQATLRCSPISGHTSVYWYQQALGLGLQFLLWYDEGEERNRGNFPPRFSGRQFPNYSSELNVNALELEDSALYLCASSGDRWGANNEQFFGPGTRLTVL.

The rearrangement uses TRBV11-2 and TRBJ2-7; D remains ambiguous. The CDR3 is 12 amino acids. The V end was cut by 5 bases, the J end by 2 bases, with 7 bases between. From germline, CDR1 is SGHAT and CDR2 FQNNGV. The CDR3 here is CASSSQTYEQYF. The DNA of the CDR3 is TGTGCCAGCAGCAGTCAGACCTACGAGCAGTACTTC. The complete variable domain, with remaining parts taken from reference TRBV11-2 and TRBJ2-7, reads EAGVAQSPRYKIIEKRQSVAFWCNPISGHATLYWYQQILGQGPKLLIQFQNNGVVDDSQLPKDRFSAERLKGVDSTLKIQPAKLEDSAVYLCASSSQTYEQYFGPGTRLTVT.

The CDR3 region is CATGSGTDTQYF. The CDR3 nucleotides read TGTGCCACCGGTTCAGGCACAGATACGCAGTATTTT. The gene calls are TRBV24-1 and TRBJ2-3; no clear D. The germline V and J ends were trimmed by 9 bases and 1 base, with 7 bases remaining between them. In germline, CDR1 is KGHDR, CDR2 SFDVKD. This CDR3 comprises 12 residues.

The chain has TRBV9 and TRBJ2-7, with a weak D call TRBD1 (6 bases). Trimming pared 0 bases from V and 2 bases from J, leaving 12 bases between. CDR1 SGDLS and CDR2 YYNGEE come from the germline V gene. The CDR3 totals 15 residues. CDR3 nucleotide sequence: TGTGCCAGCAGCGTAGCTCAGGACAGAGCCTACGAGCAGTACTTC. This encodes CASSVAQDRAYEQYF.

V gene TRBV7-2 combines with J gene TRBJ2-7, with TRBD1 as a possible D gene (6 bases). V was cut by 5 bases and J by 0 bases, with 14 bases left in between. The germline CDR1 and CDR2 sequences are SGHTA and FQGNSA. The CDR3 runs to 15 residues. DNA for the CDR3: TGTGCCAGCAGCAGGCGACCAGGGGACTCCTACGAGCAGTACTTC. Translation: CASSRRPGDSYEQYF. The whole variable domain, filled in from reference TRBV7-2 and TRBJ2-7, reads GAGVSQSPSNKVTEKGKDVELRCDPISGHTALYWYRQSLGQGLEFLIYFQGNSAPDKSGLPSDRFSAERTGGSVSTLTIQRTQQEDSAVYLCASSRRPGDSYEQYFGPGTRLTVT.

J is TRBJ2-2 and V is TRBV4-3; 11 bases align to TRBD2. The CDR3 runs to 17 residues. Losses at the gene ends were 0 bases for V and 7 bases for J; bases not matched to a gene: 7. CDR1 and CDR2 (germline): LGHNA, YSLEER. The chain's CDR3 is CASSQELLAGEGGELFF. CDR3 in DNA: TGCGCCAGCAGCCAAGAATTACTAGCGGGAGAGGGCGGGGAGCTGTTTTTT.

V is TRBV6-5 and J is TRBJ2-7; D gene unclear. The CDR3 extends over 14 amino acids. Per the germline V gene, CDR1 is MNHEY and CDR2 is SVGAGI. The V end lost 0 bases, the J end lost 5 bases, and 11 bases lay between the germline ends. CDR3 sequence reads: CASSYSDVQNEQYF. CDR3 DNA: TGTGCCAGCAGTTACTCCGACGTACAGAACGAGCAGTACTTC.

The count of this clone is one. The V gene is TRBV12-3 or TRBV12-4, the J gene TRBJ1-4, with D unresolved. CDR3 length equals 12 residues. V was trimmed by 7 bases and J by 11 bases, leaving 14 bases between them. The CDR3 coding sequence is TGTGCCAGCACCCTGCCCGGAGGGAAACTGTTTTTT. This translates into CASTLPGGKLFF.

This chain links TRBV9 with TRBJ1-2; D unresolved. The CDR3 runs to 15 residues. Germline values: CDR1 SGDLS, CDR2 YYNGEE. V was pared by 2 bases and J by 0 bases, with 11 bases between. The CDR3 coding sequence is TGTGCCAGCAGCGTGGCGGGGATAACTAACTATGGCTACACCTTC. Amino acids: CASSVAGITNYGYTF.

The CDR3: CASSNGGGTYEQYF. The CDR3, as DNA: TGTGCCAGCTCAAATGGCGGGGGGACCTACGAGCAGTACTTC. This chain links TRBV6-5 with TRBJ2-7; 8 positions match TRBD2. V lost 8 bases to trimming and J lost 2 bases; unmatched junction nucleotides: 8. This CDR3 is built from 14 residues. Germline values: CDR1 MNHEY, CDR2 SVGAGI.

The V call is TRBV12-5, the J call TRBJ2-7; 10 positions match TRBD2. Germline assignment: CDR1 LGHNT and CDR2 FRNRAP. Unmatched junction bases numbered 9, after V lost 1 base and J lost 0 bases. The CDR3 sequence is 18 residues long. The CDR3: CASGLERGTSASSYEQYF. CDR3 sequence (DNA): TGTGCTAGTGGTTTGGAGAGGGGGACTAGCGCGTCCTCCTACGAGCAGTACTTC.

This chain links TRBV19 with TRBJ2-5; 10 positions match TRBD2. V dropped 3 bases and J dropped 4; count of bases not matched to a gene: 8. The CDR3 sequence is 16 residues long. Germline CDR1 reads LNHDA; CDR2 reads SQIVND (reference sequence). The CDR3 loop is CASSIAPSGSRETQYF. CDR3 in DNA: TGTGCCAGTAGTATCGCCCCTAGCGGGAGTAGAGAGACCCAGTACTTC. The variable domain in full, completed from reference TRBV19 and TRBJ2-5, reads DGGITQSPKYLFRKEGQNVTLSCEQNLNHDAMYWYRQDPGQGLRLIYYSQIVNDFQKGDIAEGYSVSREKKESFPLTVTSAQKNPTAFYLCASSIAPSGSRETQYFGPGTRLLVL.

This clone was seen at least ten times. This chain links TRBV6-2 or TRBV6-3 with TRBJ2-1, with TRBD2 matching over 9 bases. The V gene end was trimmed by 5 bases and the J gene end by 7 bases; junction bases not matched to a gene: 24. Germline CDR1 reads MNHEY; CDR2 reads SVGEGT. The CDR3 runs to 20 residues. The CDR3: CASSQLFEGWIAGANNEQFF. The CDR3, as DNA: TGTGCCAGCAGTCAACTCTTTGAGGGTTGGATAGCGGGAGCGAATAATGAGCAGTTCTTC.

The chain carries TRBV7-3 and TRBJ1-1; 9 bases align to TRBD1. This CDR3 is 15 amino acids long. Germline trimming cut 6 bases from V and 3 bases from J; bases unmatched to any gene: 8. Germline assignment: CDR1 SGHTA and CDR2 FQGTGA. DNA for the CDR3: TGTGCCAGCAGTCGGACAGGGGTTGGAGACACTGAAGCTTTCTTT. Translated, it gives CASSRTGVGDTEAFF.